This T cell receptor (beta chain) comes out of a study of T cells after yellow fever vaccination. General observations from the study: It was the secondary response that reached its peak faster, day 5 versus 15, but it was weaker.

Worth noting for this clonotype: What it binds is unknown.

Each CDR3 protein gets one entry after TCRdb re-called the 5' RACE reads with MiXCR. The sample consists of around 590,000 distinct CDR3 sequences, roughly 12% of them appearing once. Trimming removed 6 bases at V and 5 bases at J, with 22 bases between. This CDR3 region has 16 residues. The chain is built from TRBV23-1 and TRBJ2-5, with D possibly matching TRBD1 (8 bases). TRBV23-1 is known as an ORF, though its function is uncertain. The specimen was PBMCs, collected on the day of the yellow fever booster vaccination. This clonotype was obtained from a man aged 25-40 years who received the YFV17D yellow fever vaccine. The CDR3 DNA reads TGCGCCAGCAGGCACGGCAACAGGGGGGGAGTGGAGACCCAGTACTTC. As protein: CASRHGNRGGVETQYF.